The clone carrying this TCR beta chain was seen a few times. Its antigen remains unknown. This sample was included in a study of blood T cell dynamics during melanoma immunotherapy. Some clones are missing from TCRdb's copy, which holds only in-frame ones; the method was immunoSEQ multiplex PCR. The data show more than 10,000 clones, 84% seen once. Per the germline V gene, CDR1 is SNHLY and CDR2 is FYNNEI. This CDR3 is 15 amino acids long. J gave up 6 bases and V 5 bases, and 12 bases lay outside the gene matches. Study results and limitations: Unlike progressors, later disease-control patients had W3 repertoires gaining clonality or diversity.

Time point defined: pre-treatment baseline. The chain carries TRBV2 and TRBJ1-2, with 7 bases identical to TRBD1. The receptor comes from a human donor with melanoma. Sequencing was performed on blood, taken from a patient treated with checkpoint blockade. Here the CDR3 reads CASSPQGVPGDGYTF. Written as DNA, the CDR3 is TGTGCCAGCAGTCCCCAGGGGGTCCCCGGCGATGGCTACACCTTC. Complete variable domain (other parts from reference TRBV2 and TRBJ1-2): EPEVTQTPSHQVTQMGQEVILRCVPISNHLYFYWYRQILGQKVEFLVSFYNNEISEKSEIFDDQFSVERPDGSNFTLKIRSTKLEDSAMYFCASSPQGVPGDGYTFGSGTRLTVV.